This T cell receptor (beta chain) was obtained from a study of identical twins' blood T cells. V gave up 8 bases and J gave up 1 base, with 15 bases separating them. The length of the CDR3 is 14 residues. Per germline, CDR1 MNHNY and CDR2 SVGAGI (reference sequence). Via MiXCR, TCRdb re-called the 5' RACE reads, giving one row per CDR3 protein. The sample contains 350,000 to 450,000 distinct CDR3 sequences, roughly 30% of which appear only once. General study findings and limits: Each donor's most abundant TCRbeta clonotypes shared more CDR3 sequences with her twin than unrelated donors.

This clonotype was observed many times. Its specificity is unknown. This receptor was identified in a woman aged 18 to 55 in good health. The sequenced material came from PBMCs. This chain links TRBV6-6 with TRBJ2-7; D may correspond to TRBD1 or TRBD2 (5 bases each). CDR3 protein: CASEGTAGSYEQYF. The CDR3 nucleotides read TGTGCCAGCGAAGGGACCGCCGGATCCTACGAGCAGTACTTC.